This TCR beta chain was identified in a study of patients and donors after allogeneic stem cell transplantation. CDR3 size: 15 residues. CDR1 is SGHRS, CDR2 YFSETQ, per germline. Trimming took 1 base from V and 5 from J, leaving 15 bases between them. This clonotype has at least ten counts. MiXCR was run by TCRdb on the RT-PCR reads, yielding one entry per CDR3 protein. The table lists about 230,000 distinct CDR3 sequences, roughly 14% of them singletons. The sequenced material came from blood, either unsorted or a sorted T cell fraction (not recorded which). This TCR came from a human donor who was either an allogeneic HSCT recipient or a stem cell or donor lymphocyte infusion donor (not recorded which). It is not recorded whose cells these are; they may come from a transplant donor. V is TRBV5-1 and J is TRBJ2-5; weak D call: TRBD1 (6 bases). The CDR3 DNA reads as TGCGCCAGCAGCTTGAGAGGGGGAATTGGCGAGACCCAGTACTTC. Protein product: CASSLRGGIGETQYF.